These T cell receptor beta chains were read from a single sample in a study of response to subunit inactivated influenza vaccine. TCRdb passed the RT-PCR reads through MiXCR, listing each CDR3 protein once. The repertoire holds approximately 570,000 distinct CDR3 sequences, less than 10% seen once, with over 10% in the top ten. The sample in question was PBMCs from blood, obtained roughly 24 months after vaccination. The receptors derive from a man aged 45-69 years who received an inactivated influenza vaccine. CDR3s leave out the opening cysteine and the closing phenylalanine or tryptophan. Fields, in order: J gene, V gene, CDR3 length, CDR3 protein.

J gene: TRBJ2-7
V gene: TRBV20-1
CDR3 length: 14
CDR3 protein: SVWATSGGPSLNQY

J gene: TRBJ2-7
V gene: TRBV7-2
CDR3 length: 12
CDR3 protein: ASSLGRSGGEQY

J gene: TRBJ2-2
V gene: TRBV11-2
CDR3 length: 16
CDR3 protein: ASSPRPGLAFYAGELF

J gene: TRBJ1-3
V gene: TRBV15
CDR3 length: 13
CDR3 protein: ATSRDLGSGNTIY

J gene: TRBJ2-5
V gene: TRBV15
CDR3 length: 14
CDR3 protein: ATSREFLPSQETQY

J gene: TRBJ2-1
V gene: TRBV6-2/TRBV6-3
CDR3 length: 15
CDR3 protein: ASSYLTGASSYNEQF

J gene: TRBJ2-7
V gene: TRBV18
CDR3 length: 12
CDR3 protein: ASSPPRDRGEQY

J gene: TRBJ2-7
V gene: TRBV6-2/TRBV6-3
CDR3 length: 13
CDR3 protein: ASTITGTGIYEQY

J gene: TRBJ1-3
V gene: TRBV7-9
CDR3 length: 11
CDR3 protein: ASSPLGGNTIY

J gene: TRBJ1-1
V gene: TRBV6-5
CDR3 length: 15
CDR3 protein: ASIKGRGRGPNTEAF

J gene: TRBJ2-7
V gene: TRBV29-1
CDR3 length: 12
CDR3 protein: SVDIGGSSYEQY

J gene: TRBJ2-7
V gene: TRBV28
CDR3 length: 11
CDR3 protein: ASSPTGFYEQY

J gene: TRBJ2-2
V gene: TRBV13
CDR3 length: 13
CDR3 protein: ASSLGPGEHGELF

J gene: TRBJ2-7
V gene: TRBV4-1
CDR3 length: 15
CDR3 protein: ASSRVHLPGLVYEQY

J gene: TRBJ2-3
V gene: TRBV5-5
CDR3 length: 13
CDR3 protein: ASSWRTGDTDTQY

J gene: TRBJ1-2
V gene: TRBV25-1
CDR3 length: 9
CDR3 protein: ASSTGRGYT

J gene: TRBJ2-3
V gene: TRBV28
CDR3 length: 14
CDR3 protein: ASSYLDTTSKDTQY

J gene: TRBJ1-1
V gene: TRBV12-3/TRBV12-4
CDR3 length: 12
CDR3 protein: ASSSTGYGTEAF

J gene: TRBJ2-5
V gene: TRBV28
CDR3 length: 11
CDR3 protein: ASTLGGAETQY

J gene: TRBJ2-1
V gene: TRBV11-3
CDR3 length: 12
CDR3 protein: ASSLDPHSDEQF

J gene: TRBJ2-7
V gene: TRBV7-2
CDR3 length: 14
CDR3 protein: ASSLALASGSYEQY

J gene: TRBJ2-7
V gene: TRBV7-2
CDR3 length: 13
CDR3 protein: ASSPGQGLWYEQY

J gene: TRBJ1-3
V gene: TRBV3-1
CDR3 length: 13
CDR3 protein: ASSQETRGGNTIY

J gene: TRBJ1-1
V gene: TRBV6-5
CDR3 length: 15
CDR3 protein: ASSYSSPYRGTGEAF

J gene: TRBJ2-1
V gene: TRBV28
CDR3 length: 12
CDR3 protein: ASSFVPGVGEQF

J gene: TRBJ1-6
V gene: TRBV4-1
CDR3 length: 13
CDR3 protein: ASSQGQGAYSPLH

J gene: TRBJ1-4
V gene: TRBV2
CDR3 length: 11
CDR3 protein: ASSLPGREKLF

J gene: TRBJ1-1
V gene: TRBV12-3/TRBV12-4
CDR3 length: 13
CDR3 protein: ASTPTGGLNTEAF

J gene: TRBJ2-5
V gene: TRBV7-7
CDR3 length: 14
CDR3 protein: ASSPSPGLAGETQY